This record looks at one TCR beta chain sequence and its context. Germline V CDR1 and CDR2: WNHNN, SYGVQD (reference sequence). V lost 10 bases, J lost 3 bases, and 10 bases lay in between. The CDR3 loop spans 12 amino acids. Mild-to-severe COVID-19 survivors were the donors. This specimen comes from a study of CD4 T cell repertoires in COVID-19. The method was immunoSEQ multiplex PCR; TCRdb's version includes in-frame clones alone and lacks a portion of them. The sample has more than 65,000 clones; roughly 85% are singletons. This sequence was found in a human donor who had COVID-19. The sequencing here drew on CD4+ T cells from peripheral blood, taken after recovery from COVID-19. This chain uses TRBV10-1 with TRBJ2-1, with D unresolved. The CDR3 here is CATSPNYNEQFF. The CDR3 coding sequence is TGCGCCACCTCACCAAACTACAATGAGCAGTTCTTC.